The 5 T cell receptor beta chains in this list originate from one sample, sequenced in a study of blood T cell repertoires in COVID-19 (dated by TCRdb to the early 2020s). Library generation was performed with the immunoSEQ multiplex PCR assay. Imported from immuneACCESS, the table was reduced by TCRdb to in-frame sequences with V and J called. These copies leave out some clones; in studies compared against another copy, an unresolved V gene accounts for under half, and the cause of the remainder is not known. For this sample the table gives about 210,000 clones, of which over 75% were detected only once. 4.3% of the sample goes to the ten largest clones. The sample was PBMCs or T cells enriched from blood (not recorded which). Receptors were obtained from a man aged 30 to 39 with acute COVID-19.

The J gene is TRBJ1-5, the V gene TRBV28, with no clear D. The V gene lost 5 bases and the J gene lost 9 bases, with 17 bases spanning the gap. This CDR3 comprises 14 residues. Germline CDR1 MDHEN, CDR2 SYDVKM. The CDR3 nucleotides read TGTGCCAGCAGTCCTCCTCACTTACCTAGGCCCCAGCATTTT. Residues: CASSPPHLPRPQHF. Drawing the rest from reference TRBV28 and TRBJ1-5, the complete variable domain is DVKVTQSSRYLVKRTGEKVFLECVQDMDHENMFWYRQDPGLGLRLIYFSYDVKMKEKGDIPEGYSVSREKKERFSLILESASTNQTSMYLCASSPPHLPRPQHFGDGTRLSIL.

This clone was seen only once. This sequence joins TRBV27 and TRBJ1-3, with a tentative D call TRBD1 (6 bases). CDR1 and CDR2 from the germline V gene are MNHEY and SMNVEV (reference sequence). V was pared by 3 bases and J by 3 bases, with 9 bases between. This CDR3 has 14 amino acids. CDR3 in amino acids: CASSLGAGGNTIYF. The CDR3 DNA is TGTGCCAGCAGTTTGGGGGCGGGTGGAAACACCATATATTTT.

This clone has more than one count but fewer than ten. The CDR3 nucleotides read TGTGCCAGCAGTTTACTAGCGGGGGGGACAGATACGCAGTATTTT. Protein sequence: CASSLLAGGTDTQYF. The chain couples TRBV6-5 to TRBJ2-3, with TRBD2 matching 13 bases. This CDR3 has 15 amino acids. V lost 4 bases and J lost 3; bases outside the gene matches: 1. Germline assignment: CDR1 MNHEY and CDR2 SVGAGI.

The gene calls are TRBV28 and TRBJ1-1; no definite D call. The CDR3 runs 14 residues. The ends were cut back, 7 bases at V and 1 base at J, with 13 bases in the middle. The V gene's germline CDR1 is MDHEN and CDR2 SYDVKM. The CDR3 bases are TGTGCCAGCACCCTACTAGGAGGGAACACTGAAGCTTTCTTT. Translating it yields CASTLLGGNTEAFF.

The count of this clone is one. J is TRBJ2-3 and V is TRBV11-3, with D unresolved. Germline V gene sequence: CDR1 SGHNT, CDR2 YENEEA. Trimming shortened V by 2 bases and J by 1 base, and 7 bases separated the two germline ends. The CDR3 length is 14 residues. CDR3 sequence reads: CASSLFGGTDTQYF. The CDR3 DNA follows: TGTGCCAGCAGCTTATTCGGTGGCACAGATACGCAGTATTTT.